One sample yielded the 21 T cell receptor beta chains listed below, sequenced in a study of blood T cells in healthy people across ages. Sample-barcoded 5' priming and a J-beta primer mix drove a second PCR of roughly 7 to 11 cycles. MiXCR was run by TCRdb on the 5' RACE reads, yielding one entry per CDR3 protein. The table lists 780,000 or so distinct CDR3 sequences, around three fifths of them singletons. The specimen sequenced was blood. These receptors all come from a man aged 40-49 years in good health.

This clonotype occurred a few times. The chain recombines TRBV3-1 with TRBJ1-6; D unresolved. The CDR3 length is 17 residues. V lost 1 base and J lost 0, with 10 bases in between. Germline V lookup: CDR1 LGHDT, CDR2 YNNKEL (reference sequence). The CDR3 loop reads CASSQAGRSSYNSPLHF. The CDR3, as DNA: TGTGCCAGCAGCCAAGCTGGACGGAGCTCCTATAATTCACCCCTCCACTTT.

This clonotype turned up a few times. Possible read error: a much larger clone is one base away. V and J are TRBV28 and TRBJ2-7; 8 positions match TRBD2. V dropped 6 bases and J dropped 3; count of bases not matched to a gene: 4. CDR1 is MDHEN, CDR2 SYDVKM, per germline. CDR3 length: 13 amino acids. The CDR3 DNA sequence: TGTGCCAGCAGGCCGGGAGGGGGCTACGAGCAGTACTTC. This encodes CASRPGGGYEQYF.

This clonotype was picked up a small number of times. The V gene is TRBV6-1, the J gene TRBJ2-5; unclear D gene. The J call may be mistaken, given a closer DNA end match to TRBJ2-7. Germline V gene lookup returns CDR1 MNHNS and CDR2 SASEGT. There are 12 residues in the CDR3. The CDR3 bases are TGTGCCAGCCGACAAACCCTCTACGAGCAGTACTTC. Translating it yields CASRQTLYEQYF.

This clonotype was seen a handful of times. V and J are TRBV5-1 and TRBJ2-3, with a possible D match to TRBD2 (5 bases). In germline, CDR1 is SGHRS, CDR2 YFSETQ. The V end lost 0 bases, the J end lost 0 bases, and 8 bases lay between the germline ends. The CDR3 is 15 residues long. The CDR3 is CASSLGGSSTDTQYF. Here the CDR3 DNA reads TGCGCCAGCAGCTTGGGCGGGTCTAGCACAGATACGCAGTATTTT.

This chain joins TRBV29-1 and TRBJ1-1, with D possibly being TRBD1 (6 bases). The CDR3 totals 13 residues. CDR1 and CDR2 from the germline V gene are SQVTM and ANQGSEA. V lost 6 bases and J lost 1, with 12 bases in between. The CDR3, as DNA: TGCAGCGTGGTGACAGGTCAGAACACTGAAGCTTTCTTT. It codes for CSVVTGQNTEAFF.

The chain employs TRBV10-3 and TRBJ1-1; possibly TRBD1 for D (6 bases). V was cut by 3 bases and J by 6 bases, with 17 bases left in between. The CDR3 is made up of 15 amino acids. Germline V gene sequence: CDR1 ENHRY, CDR2 SYGVKD. The CDR3 is CAISERGGVDAEAFF. CDR3 DNA sequence: TGTGCCATCAGTGAAAGGGGGGGGGTTGACGCTGAAGCTTTCTTT.

The chain recombines TRBV20-1 with TRBJ2-5, with 7 bases matching TRBD1. The CDR3 sequence is 13 residues long. V was clipped by 5 bases and J by 3 bases; unmatched bases: 6. Per germline, CDR1 DFQATT and CDR2 SNEGSKA (reference sequence). The CDR3 nucleotides read TGCAGTGCTCAAACAGGGGAAGAAGAGACCCAGTACTTC. The encoded protein is CSAQTGEEETQYF.

This chain joins TRBV6-2 or TRBV6-3 and TRBJ2-7; 11 positions agree with TRBD2. The CDR3 runs 14 residues. Germline V gives CDR1 MNHEY, CDR2 SVGEGT. The V and J ends lost 6 bases and 4 bases, in that order; junction bases with no gene match: 5. CDR3 protein: CASSMGLAEYEQYF. The CDR3 DNA follows: TGTGCCAGCAGCATGGGACTAGCGGAGTACGAGCAGTACTTC.

The V call is TRBV20-1, the J call TRBJ2-3; 7 bases match TRBD2. The CDR3 is made up of 19 amino acids. The germline gives CDR1 DFQATT, CDR2 SNEGSKA (reference sequence). V was clipped by 6 bases and J by 1 base; unmatched bases: 22. For the CDR3, the DNA is TGCAGTGCAGCCAGAAAGCGGCTAGCGGCCCCCTGGGGCACAGATACGCAGTATTTT. Amino acid sequence: CSAARKRLAAPWGTDTQYF.

This clonotype was found many times. V is TRBV7-2 and J is TRBJ2-3, with D unclear. Between the trimmed V and J ends, which lost 3 bases and 2 bases, there was a span of 9 bases. Germline CDR1 reads SGHTA; CDR2 reads FQGNSA. The CDR3 has 14 amino acids. The CDR3 reads CASSFSSYTDTQYF. The CDR3 DNA sequence: TGTGCCAGCAGCTTTTCCAGTTACACAGATACGCAGTATTTT.

This clonotype occurred a few times. This sequence joins TRBV4-1 and TRBJ2-7; no firm D call. Looked up from germline, CDR1 is MGHRA and CDR2 is YSYEKL. The CDR3 loop spans 14 amino acids. V was cut by 0 bases and J by 0 bases, with 6 bases left in between. The DNA of the CDR3 is TGCGCCAGCAGCCAAGAGGAAGGCTCCTACGAGCAGTACTTC. It specifies CASSQEEGSYEQYF.

The rearrangement joins TRBV7-9 to TRBJ2-7; weak D call: TRBD2 (5 bases). This CDR3 is 15 amino acids long. Germline assignment: CDR1 SEHNR and CDR2 FQNEAQ (reference sequence). With 5 bases removed from V and 7 bases from J, the gap between germline ends came to 21 bases. For the CDR3, the DNA is TGTGCCAGCAGCCCTCTAGACTACTGGTCGGGGGAGCAGTACTTC. As protein: CASSPLDYWSGEQYF. The full variable domain, with the rest looked up from reference TRBV7-9 and TRBJ2-7, is DTGVSQNPRHKITKRGQNVTFRCDPISEHNRLYWYRQTLGQGPEFLTYFQNEAQLEKSRLLSDRFSAERPKGSFSTLEIQRTEQGDSAMYLCASSPLDYWSGEQYFGPGTRLTVT.

The V and J genes are TRBV7-2 and TRBJ2-1, with D perhaps TRBD2 (7 bases). The CDR3 loop spans 15 amino acids. Trimming pared 3 bases from V and 3 bases from J, leaving 12 bases between. The germline V gene encodes CDR1 SGHTA and CDR2 FQGNSA. DNA of the CDR3: TGTGCCAGCAGCTTCAGGGGACTACACTACAATGAGCAGTTCTTC. It encodes CASSFRGLHYNEQFF.

This chain joins TRBV7-2 and TRBJ2-3; D might be TRBD2 (6 bases). Germline V gene data show CDR1 as SGHTA and CDR2 as FQGNSA. This CDR3 spans 16 amino acids. V lost 5 bases to trimming and J lost 3 bases, with 18 bases between them. The CDR3 nucleotides read TGTGCCAGCAGCCCCGGTCGGGGGATGGGAACAGATACGCAGTATTTT. It yields the protein CASSPGRGMGTDTQYF.

The rearrangement uses TRBV7-9 and TRBJ1-1, with 9 nucleotides matching TRBD1. CDR3 size: 16 residues. V lost 5 bases, J lost 4 bases, and 11 bases stayed unmatched. CDR1 SEHNR and CDR2 FQNEAQ come from the germline V gene (reference sequence). Written as DNA, the CDR3 is TGTGCCAGCAGCCCGGTACTTGGGACAGGGAGCACTGAAGCTTTCTTT. This translates into CASSPVLGTGSTEAFF.

The rearrangement joins TRBV28 to TRBJ2-2; no reliable D call. CDR1 is MDHEN, CDR2 SYDVKM, per germline. This CDR3 has 13 residues. Trimming left V 7 bases short and J 6 bases short, with 12 bases between. The CDR3 sequence: CASISRAPGELFF. CDR3 coding DNA: TGTGCCAGCATTAGTAGAGCTCCCGGGGAGCTGTTTTTT.

This chain connects TRBV28 to TRBJ1-1; D gene uncertain. V shed 5 bases and J shed 2 bases, with 6 bases lying between them. This CDR3 comprises 12 residues. The germline V gene encodes CDR1 MDHEN and CDR2 SYDVKM. This chain's CDR3 is CASSRRNTEAFF. As DNA, the CDR3 is TGTGCCAGCAGTAGGAGAAACACTGAAGCTTTCTTT.

Many counts were recorded for this clonotype. This chain joins TRBV6-5 and TRBJ1-1, with D perhaps TRBD1 (6 bases). Germline V gene sequence: CDR1 MNHEY, CDR2 SVGAGI. V gave up 2 bases and J gave up 2 bases, with 12 bases separating them. The CDR3 sequence is 15 residues long. In DNA, the CDR3 is TGTGCCAGCAGTTACAAACAGGGAGGTAACACTGAAGCTTTCTTT. Residues: CASSYKQGGNTEAFF.

In its sample, this clonotype was seen a few times. The CDR3 DNA follows: TGTGCCACCAGCCCGAATCGGGCAGATACGCAGTATTTT. Residues: CATSPNRADTQYF. This chain connects TRBV24-1 to TRBJ2-3; D unclear. CDR1 KGHDR and CDR2 SFDVKD come from the germline V gene. V lost 7 bases to trimming and J lost 4 bases, with 11 bases between them. The CDR3 is 13 amino acids.

The V call is TRBV28, the J call TRBJ1-2; D unclear. CDR1 and CDR2 (germline): MDHEN, SYDVKM. The CDR3 covers 11 residues. With 11 bases removed from V and 3 bases from J, the gap between germline ends came to 10 bases. The CDR3 DNA follows: TGTGCCGGCGGCGGGGACTATGGCTACACCTTC. Encoded protein: CAGGGDYGYTF.

This chain links TRBV14 with TRBJ2-1; 8 bases align to TRBD1. The trim removed 4 bases at V and 4 bases at J, leaving 9 bases unmatched. This CDR3 contains 16 residues. The germline V gene encodes CDR1 SGHDN and CDR2 FVKESK. The chain's CDR3 is CASSLSAGTGYNEQFF. CDR3 nucleotide sequence: TGTGCCAGCAGCCTCTCGGCCGGGACAGGATACAATGAGCAGTTCTTC.